This T cell receptor beta chain appears in the sequencing data of a study of Ad26.COV2.S vaccination and SARS-CoV-2 variants (dated by TCRdb to about 2021). For the wider study: Donors in the vaccine arm were drawn from COV1001, a phase I-IIa trial of Ad26.COV2.S in healthy adults that was multicentre, randomized, double-blind and placebo-controlled. Ad26.COV2.S was given intramuscularly at 5x10^10 or 1x10^11 viral particles, as a single shot or as two shots 56 days apart. TCRbeta repertoire sequencing was used to assess the specificity and breadth of SARS-CoV-2-reactive T cell receptors after Ad26.COV2.S vaccination. The TCR-sequenced set comprised around 30 samples: approximately 19 Ad26.COV2.S vaccine recipients, 5 placebo recipients and 8 SARS-CoV-2 convalescent individuals. Trial participants were randomized into five groups of five: low-dose or high-dose Ad26.COV2.S given once or twice, or placebo on both occasions. Investigators did not know the trial group allocation while performing experiments and assessing outcomes. Overall results and qualifications from the work: Ad26.COV2.S recipients had higher spike-specific TCR breadth than placebo recipients (P = 0.0014). According to the authors, total T cell responses may have been underestimated by the TCR breadth and depth analyses. The study was not powered to compare responses between vaccine doses or regimens. After vaccination, spike-specific CD8+ and CD4+ T cell responses were reported to show substantial breadth. Non-spike TCR breadth was comparable between vaccine and placebo recipients, consistent with the vaccine containing only spike.

This clone has a single count. It lacks a known antigen. Per-base qualities were not stored, and no clone one base away is much larger. The immunoSEQ Assay was the method used to sequence TCRbeta CDR3 regions. After extraction, genomic DNA underwent amplification by bias-controlled multiplex PCR, followed by high-throughput sequencing. Per the source publication's procedure: Collapsing and filtering of sequences were performed to quantify the absolute abundance of each unique TCRbeta CDR3 region. Usable DNA was measured by amplifying reference genes present in all nucleated cells, and TCRbeta template counts were normalized to that usable DNA to estimate T cell fraction. Repertoire TCRs were annotated as SARS-CoV-2-specific by exact matching of V gene, CDR3 amino acid sequence and J gene to a known reactive TCR set. MIRA supplied the reference SARS-CoV-2 TCR set, which was filtered for enrichment in COVID-19-positive ImmuneCODE repertoires so that public or cross-reactive TCRs were removed. Using the MIRA antigens, annotated TCRs were further analysed by specific ORF or by position within an ORF. Breadth was defined as annotated unique rearrangements over total unique productive rearrangements; depth was the summed frequency of those rearrangements. Two-sided Wilcoxon rank-sum tests were used to compare TCR breadth between groups. The table comes from immuneACCESS by way of TCRdb, which keeps in-frame sequences with V and J called. Part of the clones is missing from these tables; in studies checked, under half for an unresolved V gene and the rest for unknown reasons. From that table come the V and J calls and clone size; the DNA was used to work out D and trimming. This sample comprises roughly 450,000 clones, 75% to 95% of them detected only once. 9% to 15% of the sample is taken by the ten largest.

The sample's treatment or condition label, in plain terms: over 15 received Ad26.COV2.S at low or high dose, single or two shots; about 5 received placebo; per-sample allocation not given. For vaccine and placebo recipients, the sequenced repertoires came from samples collected on day 63 after the first injection. Between 29 July and 7 August 2020, Cohort 1b enrolled 25 adults aged 18-55 years at one site in Boston, USA. Ad26.COV2.S consisted of a replication-incompetent adenovirus type 26 vector by which a prefusion-stabilized SARS-CoV-2 spike protein from the original Wuhan strain was expressed. The CDR3 runs 16 residues from the cysteine to the phenylalanine. Only the CDR3 part of the read is kept: 48 bases, read in frame from the first base. V sheds 5 bases and J sheds 4 bases, leaving 18 bases between their ends. Via the germline V gene (reference sequence), CDR1 is LNHDA and CDR2 SQIVND.

The clonotype was recovered from a person aged 18 to 65 who received the Ad26.COV2.S COVID-19 vaccine or a placebo. Sample: peripheral blood, taken in a trial of Ad26.COV2.S vaccine versus placebo. This chain joins TRBV19 to TRBJ2-1; the D gene is perhaps TRBD1, from 7 matching bases. The CDR3 amino acid sequence is: CASSGRTGGFYNEQFF. The sequence in DNA is TGTGCCAGTAGTGGACGGACAGGAGGGTTTTACAATGAGCAGTTCTTC.